Given below is one TCR beta chain in context. This specimen comes from a study of shared clonotypes between healthy human individuals. The wider study: Each donor's CD8 memory used one plate, CD8 naive two, each CD4 subset three.

The data were produced by immunoSEQ multiplex PCR, yet TCRdb's version contains in-frame clones alone and is incomplete. The data contain about 2.4 million clones, over 85% of them seen just once; the ten biggest clones take up approximately 0.35%. The germline gives CDR1 SEHNR, CDR2 FQNEAQ (reference sequence). The CDR3 covers 12 residues. The V end lost 1 base, the J end lost 8 bases, and 8 bases lay between the germline ends. This sequence joins TRBV7-9 and TRBJ1-2; D gene uncertain. The specimen was naive CD4+ T cells from PBMCs. The subset denotes: CD45RA+ positively selected. The receptor comes from a man between 18 and 35 years old in good health. Some clones in this sample may be carry-over from other donors' samples. CDR3 loop: CASSLEIGGYTF. The CDR3 nucleotides read TGTGCCAGCAGCTTAGAGATCGGCGGCTACACCTTC.